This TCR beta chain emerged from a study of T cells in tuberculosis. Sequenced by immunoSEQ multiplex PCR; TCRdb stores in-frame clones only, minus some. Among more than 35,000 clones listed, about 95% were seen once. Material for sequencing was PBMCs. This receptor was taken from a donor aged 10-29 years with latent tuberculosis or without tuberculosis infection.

CDR3 in DNA: TGTGCCAGCTCCCAGGGAAGGGGCACCGGGGAGCTGTTTTTT. It codes for CASSQGRGTGELFF. V is TRBV2 and J is TRBJ2-2, with D possibly TRBD1 on 5 matching bases. Germline V gene lookup returns CDR1 SNHLY and CDR2 FYNNEI. The germline V and J ends were trimmed by 8 bases and 4 bases, with 14 bases remaining between them. The CDR3 covers 14 residues. The full variable domain, completed using reference TRBV2 and TRBJ2-2, is EPEVTQTPSHQVTQMGQEVILRCVPISNHLYFYWYRQILGQKVEFLVSFYNNEISEKSEIFDDQFSVERPDGSNFTLKIRSTKLEDSAMYFCASSQGRGTGELFFGEGSRLTVL.